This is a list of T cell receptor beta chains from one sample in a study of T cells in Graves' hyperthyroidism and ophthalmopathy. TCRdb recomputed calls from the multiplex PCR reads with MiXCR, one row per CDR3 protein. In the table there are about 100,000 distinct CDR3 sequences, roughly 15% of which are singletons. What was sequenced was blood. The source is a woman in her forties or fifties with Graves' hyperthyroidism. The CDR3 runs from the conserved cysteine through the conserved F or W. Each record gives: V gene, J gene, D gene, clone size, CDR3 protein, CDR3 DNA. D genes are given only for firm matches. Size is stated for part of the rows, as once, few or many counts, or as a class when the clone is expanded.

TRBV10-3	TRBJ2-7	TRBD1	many	CAIRWGQGAYEQYF	TGTGCCATCAGATGGGGACAGGGGGCCTACGAGCAGTACTTC
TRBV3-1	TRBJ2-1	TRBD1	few	CASSQRGTGQFF	TGTGCCAGCAGCCAACGAGGGACAGGGCAGTTCTTC
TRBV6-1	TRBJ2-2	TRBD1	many	CASGRGQGNTGELFF	TGTGCCAGCGGGAGGGGACAGGGAAACACCGGGGAGCTGTTTTTT
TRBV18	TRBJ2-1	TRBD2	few	CASSPGLDYNEQFF	TGTGCCAGCTCACCCGGACTAGATTACAATGAGCAGTTCTTC
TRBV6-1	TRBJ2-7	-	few	CASSEAKGRPYNEQYF	TGTGCCAGCAGTGAAGCAAAGGGACGGCCGTACAATGAGCAGTACTTC
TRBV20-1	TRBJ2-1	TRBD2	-	CSAYSPAGTGTSGGNEQFF	TGCAGTGCTTATTCACCTGCCGGGACCGGGACTAGCGGGGGAAATGAGCAGTTCTTC
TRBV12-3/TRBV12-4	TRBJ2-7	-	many	CASSREINYEQYF	TGTGCCAGCAGTCGGGAGATAAACTACGAGCAGTACTTC
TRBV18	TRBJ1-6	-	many	CASSPLTDNSPLHF	TGTGCCAGCTCACCCCTCACCGATAATTCACCCCTCCACTTT
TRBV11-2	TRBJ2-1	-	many	CASSFSTGEGYEQFF	TGTGCCAGCAGCTTCTCTACAGGGGAGGGCTATGAGCAGTTCTTC
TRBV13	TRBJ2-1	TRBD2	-	CASSGGLSIGVNEQFF	TGCGCCAGCAGCGGGGGATTGTCTATCGGGGTCAATGAGCAGTTCTTC
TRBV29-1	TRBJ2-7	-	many	CSVLGGTYEQYF	TGCAGCGTTTTGGGGGGCACGTACGAGCAGTACTTC
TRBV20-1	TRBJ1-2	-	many	CSARDHRTQLYGYTF	TGCAGTGCTAGAGATCACAGGACCCAACTCTATGGCTACACCTTC
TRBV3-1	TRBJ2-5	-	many	CASSQDLWETKDETQYF	TGTGCCAGCAGCCAAGACCTTTGGGAGACGAAGGATGAGACCCAGTACTTC
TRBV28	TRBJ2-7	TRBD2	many	CASSSFSGSSYEQYF	TGTGCCAGCAGTTCTTTCAGCGGGAGCTCCTACGAGCAGTACTTC
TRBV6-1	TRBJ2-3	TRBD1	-	CASTRRTGDKADTQYF	TGTGCCAGCACCAGGAGGACAGGGGATAAGGCAGATACGCAGTATTTT
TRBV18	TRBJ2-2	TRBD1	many	CASSRQGDTGELFF	TGTGCCAGCTCACGCCAGGGGGACACCGGGGAGCTGTTTTTT
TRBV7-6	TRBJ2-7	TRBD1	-	CASSPGQGEQYF	TGTGCCAGCAGCCCGGGACAGGGCGAGCAGTACTTC
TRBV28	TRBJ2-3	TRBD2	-	CASSRTSGAHTDTQYF	TGTGCCAGCAGTAGGACTAGCGGAGCTCACACAGATACGCAGTATTTT
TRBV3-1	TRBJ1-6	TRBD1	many	CASSQSTGGDSPLHF	TGTGCCAGCAGCCAATCGACAGGGGGGGATTCACCCCTCCACTTT
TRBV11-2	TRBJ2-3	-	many	CASSSLRTDTQYF	TGTGCCAGCAGCTCCTTGCGTACAGATACGCAGTATTTT
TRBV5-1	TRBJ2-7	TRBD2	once	CASSLRSRLAENAYEQYF	TGCGCCAGCAGCCTCCGCTCCCGACTAGCGGAAAACGCCTACGAGCAGTACTTC
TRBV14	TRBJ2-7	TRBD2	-	CASSQHTSGRVEQYF	TGTGCCAGCAGCCAACACACTAGCGGGAGGGTTGAGCAGTACTTC
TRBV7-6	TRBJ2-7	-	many	CASSPRSSGRLSGEQYF	TGTGCCAGCAGCCCACGAAGCTCGGGACGGTTAAGTGGGGAGCAGTACTTC
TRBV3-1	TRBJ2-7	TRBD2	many	CASSQDLQASGRTYEQYF	TGTGCCAGCAGCCAAGATCTGCAGGCAAGCGGGAGGACCTACGAGCAGTACTTC
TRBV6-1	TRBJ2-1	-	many	CASSEGNQQRYEQFF	TGTGCCAGCAGTGAGGGGAACCAACAAAGGTATGAGCAGTTCTTC
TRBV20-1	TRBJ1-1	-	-	CSASTPGTKNTEAFF	TGCAGTGCTAGTACCCCCGGGACAAAGAACACTGAAGCTTTCTTT
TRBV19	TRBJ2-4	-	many	CASSMGGHDIQYF	TGTGCCAGTAGTATGGGGGGGCACGACATTCAGTACTTC
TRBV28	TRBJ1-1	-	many	CASSPPKGYENTEAFF	TGTGCCAGCAGCCCGCCCAAGGGATACGAGAACACTGAAGCTTTCTTT
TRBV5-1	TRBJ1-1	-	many	CASSLATWGTNTEAFF	TGCGCCAGCAGTTTGGCCACATGGGGGACGAACACTGAAGCTTTCTTT
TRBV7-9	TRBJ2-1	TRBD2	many	CASSQYSGMSYNEQFF	TGTGCCAGCAGCCAATATAGCGGGATGTCCTACAATGAGCAGTTCTTC
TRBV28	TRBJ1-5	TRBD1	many	CASSFGDRGTNQPQHF	TGTGCCAGCAGTTTTGGAGACAGGGGGACCAATCAGCCCCAGCATTTT
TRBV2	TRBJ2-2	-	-	CASSTEQGGSGELFF	TGTGCCAGCAGTACCGAGCAGGGGGGCTCCGGGGAGCTGTTTTTT
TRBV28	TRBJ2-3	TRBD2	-	CASSLTSGSLDTQYF	TGTGCCAGCAGTTTGACTAGCGGGAGTCTAGATACGCAGTATTTT
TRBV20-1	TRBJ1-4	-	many	CSARDRGSGNEKLFF	TGCAGTGCTAGAGATCGGGGGTCGGGTAATGAAAAACTGTTTTTT
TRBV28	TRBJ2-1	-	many	CASSPTYEQFF	TGTGCCAGCAGTCCTACCTATGAGCAGTTCTTC
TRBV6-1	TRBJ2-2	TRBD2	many	CAGLAGNTGELFF	TGTGCCGGGCTAGCGGGGAACACCGGGGAGCTGTTTTTT
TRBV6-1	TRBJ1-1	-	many	CASTGLSYENTEAFF	TGTGCCAGCACGGGACTTTCATATGAAAACACTGAAGCTTTCTTT
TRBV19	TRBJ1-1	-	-	CASRSRNTEAFF	TGTGCCAGTAGGTCCAGGAACACTGAAGCTTTCTTT
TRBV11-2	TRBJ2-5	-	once	CASSIGPSQETQYF	TGTGCCAGCAGCATCGGACCTAGCCAAGAGACCCAGTACTTC
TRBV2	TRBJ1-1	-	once	CASSEAGYNTEAFF	TGTGCCAGCAGTGAAGCGGGATATAACACTGAAGCTTTCTTT
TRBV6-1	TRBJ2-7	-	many	CASSSFSTGDYEQYF	TGTGCCAGCAGTTCTTTTTCGACAGGTGACTACGAGCAGTACTTC